This entry concerns a single T cell receptor (beta chain). The antigen is unknown. The data were taken from a study of OX40 agonist ivuxolimab in advanced cancers. About the research overall: Intravenous ivuxolimab was administered to patients every 2 weeks at 0.01 to 10 mg/kg. Of mixed ages from about 23 to 90 and averaging about 65 years, the group was around 78% male.

Measured with immunoSEQ multiplex PCR; TCRdb has only the in-frame clones, and not every one. The sample includes about 69,000 clones, about three quarters of them seen just once. Germline V gives CDR1 SGHNT, CDR2 YYREEE (reference sequence). V shed 4 bases and J 5 bases; nucleotides not matched to a gene: 9. The CDR3 spans 16 residues. Overall study findings and caveats: Clonal expansion was among the lowest in partial responders at 0.1-3.0 mg/kg, especially CD8+.

Blood got drawn at baseline, again on cycle 4 day 1, and then on cycle 7 day 1. The receptor was isolated from an adult with an advanced solid tumor such as melanoma, head and neck, liver or kidney cancer. The starting material was CD4+ or CD8+ T cells sorted from blood, obtained in a trial of the OX40 agonist ivuxolimab. The chain carries TRBV5-4 and TRBJ2-5, with TRBD2 matching 12 bases. Here the CDR3 DNA reads TGTGCCAGCAGCAGGCCCACTAGCGGGGGGCGTGAGACCCAGTACTTC. This translates into CASSRPTSGGRETQYF.